Listed here is a single TCR beta chain. The antigen is not known. These data originate in a study of cytomegalovirus exposure and HLA in healthy donors. Findings and caveats of the study: Researchers counted 180 or so TCR beta chains as cytomegalovirus-associated. The productive fraction for most TCR beta V segments was about 87% or about 30% in an earlier analysis.

13 Jbeta primers and 60 Vbeta primers were used for the PCR. Data came from immunoSEQ multiplex PCR; TCRdb stores just in-frame clones and leaves some out. Here the sample spans 85,000 to 120,000 clones, about 62% being singletons. The clonotype was recovered from a human donor in good health. Input material: PBMCs.

The CDR3 DNA reads TGTGCCAGCTCACTGACAGCTGGCTCCTACGAGCAGTACTTC. This codes for CASSLTAGSYEQYF. The chain carries TRBV18 and TRBJ2-7, with D possibly TRBD1 on 5 matching bases. With 4 bases removed from V and 0 bases from J, the gap between germline ends came to 10 bases. Germline values: CDR1 KGHSH, CDR2 LQKENI. The CDR3 runs to 14 residues.